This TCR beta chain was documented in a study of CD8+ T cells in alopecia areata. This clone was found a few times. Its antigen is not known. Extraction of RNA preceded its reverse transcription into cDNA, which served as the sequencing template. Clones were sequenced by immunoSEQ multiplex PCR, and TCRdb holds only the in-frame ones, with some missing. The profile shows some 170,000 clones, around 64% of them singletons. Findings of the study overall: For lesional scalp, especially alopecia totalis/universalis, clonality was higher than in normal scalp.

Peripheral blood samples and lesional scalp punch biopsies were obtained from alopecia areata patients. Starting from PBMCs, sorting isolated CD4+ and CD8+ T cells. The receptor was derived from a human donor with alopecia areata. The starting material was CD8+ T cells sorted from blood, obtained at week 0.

The CDR3 DNA is TGTGCCAGCGGCGAAGGAATAAGGCAGTTCTTC. This codes for CASGEGIRQFF. The chain employs TRBV5-6 and TRBJ2-1, with D unclear. V was clipped by 7 bases and J by 12 bases, with 14 bases between them. Looked up from germline, CDR1 is SGHDT and CDR2 is YYEEEE. This CDR3 has 11 residues.